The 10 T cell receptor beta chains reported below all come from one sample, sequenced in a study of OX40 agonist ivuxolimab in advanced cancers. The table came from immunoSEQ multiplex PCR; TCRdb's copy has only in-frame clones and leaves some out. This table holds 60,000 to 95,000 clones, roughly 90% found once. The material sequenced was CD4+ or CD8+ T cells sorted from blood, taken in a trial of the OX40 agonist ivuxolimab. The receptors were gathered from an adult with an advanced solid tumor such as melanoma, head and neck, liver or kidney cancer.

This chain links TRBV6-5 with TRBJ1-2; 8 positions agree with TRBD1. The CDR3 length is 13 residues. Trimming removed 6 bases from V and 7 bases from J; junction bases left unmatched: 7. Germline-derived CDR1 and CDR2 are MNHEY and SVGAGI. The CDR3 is CASRPGGGGGYTF. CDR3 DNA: TGTGCCAGCAGACCAGGGGGCGGAGGTGGCTACACCTTC.

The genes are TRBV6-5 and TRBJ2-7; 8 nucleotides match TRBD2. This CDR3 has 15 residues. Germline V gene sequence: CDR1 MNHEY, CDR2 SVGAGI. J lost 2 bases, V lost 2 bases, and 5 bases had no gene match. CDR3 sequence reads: CASSYRRLATYEQYF. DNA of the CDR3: TGTGCCAGCAGTTACAGGAGACTAGCGACCTACGAGCAGTACTTC.

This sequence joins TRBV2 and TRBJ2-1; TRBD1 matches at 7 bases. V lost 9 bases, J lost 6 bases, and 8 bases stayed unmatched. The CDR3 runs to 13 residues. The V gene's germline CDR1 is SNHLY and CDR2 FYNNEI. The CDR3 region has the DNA TGTGCCAGTGCAGGGGGAGTTTTCAATGAGCAGTTCTTC. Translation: CASAGGVFNEQFF.

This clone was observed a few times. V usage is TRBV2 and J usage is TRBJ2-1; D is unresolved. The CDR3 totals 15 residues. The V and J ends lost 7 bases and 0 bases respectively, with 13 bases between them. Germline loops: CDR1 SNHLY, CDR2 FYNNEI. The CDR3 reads CASTQGSSSYNEQFF. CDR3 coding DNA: TGTGCCAGCACCCAAGGAAGTAGCTCCTACAATGAGCAGTTCTTC. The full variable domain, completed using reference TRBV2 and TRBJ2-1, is EPEVTQTPSHQVTQMGQEVILRCVPISNHLYFYWYRQILGQKVEFLVSFYNNEISEKSEIFDDQFSVERPDGSNFTLKIRSTKLEDSAMYFCASTQGSSSYNEQFFGPGTRLTVL.

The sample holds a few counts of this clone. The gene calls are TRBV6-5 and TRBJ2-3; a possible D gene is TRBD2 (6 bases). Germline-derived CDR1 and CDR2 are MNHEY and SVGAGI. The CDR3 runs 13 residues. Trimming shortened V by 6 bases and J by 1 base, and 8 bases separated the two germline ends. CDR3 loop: CASRIAGTDTQYF. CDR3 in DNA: TGTGCCAGCAGAATAGCGGGCACAGATACGCAGTATTTT.

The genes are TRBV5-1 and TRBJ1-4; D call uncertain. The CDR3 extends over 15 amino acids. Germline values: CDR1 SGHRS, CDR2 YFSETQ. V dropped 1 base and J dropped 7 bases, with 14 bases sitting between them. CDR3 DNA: TGCGCCAGCAGCTTGATTCCCTCTCGGGGTGAAAAACTGTTTTTT. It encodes CASSLIPSRGEKLFF.

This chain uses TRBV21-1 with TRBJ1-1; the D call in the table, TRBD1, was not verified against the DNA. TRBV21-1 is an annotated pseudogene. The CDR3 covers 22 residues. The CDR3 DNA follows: TGTGCCAGCAGGAAAGACAAGCCGGCCCCCGACAGAAATGGGGTTGGGGACACTGAAGCTTTCTTT. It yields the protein CASRKDKPAPDRNGVGDTEAFF.

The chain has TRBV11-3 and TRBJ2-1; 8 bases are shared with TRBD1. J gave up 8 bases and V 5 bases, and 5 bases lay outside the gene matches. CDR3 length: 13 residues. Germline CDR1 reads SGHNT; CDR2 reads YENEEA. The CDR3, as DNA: TGTGCCAGCAGCCCGACAGGGGTTCATGAGCAGTTCTTC. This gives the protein CASSPTGVHEQFF.

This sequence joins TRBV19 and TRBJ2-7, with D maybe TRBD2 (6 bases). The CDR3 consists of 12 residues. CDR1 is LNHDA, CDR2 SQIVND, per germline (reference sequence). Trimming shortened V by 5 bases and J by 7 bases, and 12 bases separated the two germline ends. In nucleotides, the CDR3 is TGTGCCAGTAGTTGGACGGGGAGGGAGCAGTACTTC. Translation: CASSWTGREQYF.

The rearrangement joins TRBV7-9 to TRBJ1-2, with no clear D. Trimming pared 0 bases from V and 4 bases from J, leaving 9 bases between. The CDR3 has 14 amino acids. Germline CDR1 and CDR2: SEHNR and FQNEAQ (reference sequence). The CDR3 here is CASSLAGHVYGYTF. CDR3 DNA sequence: TGTGCCAGCAGCTTAGCCGGGCACGTCTATGGCTACACCTTC. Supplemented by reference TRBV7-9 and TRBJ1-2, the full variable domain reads DTGVSQNPRHKITKRGQNVTFRCDPISEHNRLYWYRQTLGQGPEFLTYFQNEAQLEKSRLLSDRFSAERPKGSFSTLEIQRTEQGDSAMYLCASSLAGHVYGYTFGSGTRLTVV.